These 19 T cell receptor beta chains were sequenced from one sample in a study of blood T cell repertoires in COVID-19. Some clones are missing from TCRdb's copy, which holds only in-frame ones; the method was immunoSEQ multiplex PCR. The sample carries 200,000 to 250,000 clones, around nine tenths recorded once. The material sequenced was peripheral blood. These receptors all come from an older woman with active or convalescent COVID-19.

This clone was seen more than once but under ten times. V gene TRBV7-2 combines with J gene TRBJ1-6; 7 nucleotides match TRBD1. The CDR3 runs 19 residues. The J segment lost 0 bases and the V segment lost 5 bases, leaving 13 bases of the junction unmatched. Germline V lookup: CDR1 SGHTA, CDR2 FQGNSA. The DNA for the CDR3 is TGTGCCAGCAGCGCCCTTTTAAGGGGGCCCAGCTCCTATAATTCACCCCTCCACTTT. Its translation: CASSALLRGPSSYNSPLHF. The full variable domain, its missing parts supplied by reference TRBV7-2 and TRBJ1-6, is GAGVSQSPSNKVTEKGKDVELRCDPISGHTALYWYRQSLGQGLEFLIYFQGNSAPDKSGLPSDRFSAERTGGSVSTLTIQRTQQEDSAVYLCASSALLRGPSSYNSPLHFGNGTRLTVT.

This chain links TRBV6-6 with TRBJ2-1, with D possibly matching TRBD1 (5 bases). The V gene lost 6 bases and the J gene lost 3 bases, with 9 bases spanning the gap. Germline V lookup: CDR1 MNHNY, CDR2 SVGAGI (reference sequence). The CDR3 consists of 13 residues. The CDR3 bases are TGTGCCAGCAGCAAGGGGTACTACAATGAGCAGTTCTTC. Its protein is CASSKGYYNEQFF.

This clone appeared a single time. V and J are TRBV5-6 and TRBJ2-1, with D possibly matching TRBD1 (5 bases). Trimming pared 1 base from V and 0 bases from J, leaving 11 bases between. CDR1 and CDR2 from the germline V gene are SGHDT and YYEEEE. The CDR3 consists of 16 residues. This CDR3 reads CASSLRGRRSYNEQFF. The DNA for the CDR3 is TGTGCCAGCAGCTTGAGGGGCAGGCGCTCCTACAATGAGCAGTTCTTC.

The genes are TRBV7-2 and TRBJ1-2, with 10 positions matching TRBD1. Germline V gene lookup returns CDR1 SGHTA and CDR2 FQGNSA. CDR3 length: 17 residues. Unmatched junction bases numbered 16, after V lost 5 bases and J lost 7 bases. The CDR3 reads CASSLRHRDRGIRGYTF. The CDR3 DNA follows: TGTGCCAGCAGCCTAAGACACCGGGACAGGGGAATTCGTGGCTACACCTTC.

The rearrangement uses TRBV3-1 (or the pseudogene TRBV3-2) and TRBJ1-1, with D unresolved. Germline V gene lookup returns CDR1 LGHDT and CDR2 YNNKEL (reference sequence). The CDR3 contains 13 residues. Deletions cut 4 bases from V and 0 bases from J, with 6 bases between. CDR3 loop: CASSPTLNTEAFF. The CDR3 bases are TGTGCCAGCAGCCCCACACTGAACACTGAAGCTTTCTTT.

The CDR3 sequence is CASSQDLSPAQGARGNTIYF. CDR3 bases: TGCGCCAGCAGCCAAGATCTATCACCGGCTCAGGGGGCTAGGGGAAACACCATATATTTT. J is TRBJ1-3 and V is TRBV4-1, with TRBD1 identical over 8 bases. Germline lookup yields CDR1 MGHRA and CDR2 YSYEKL. V was pared by 0 bases and J by 4 bases, with 17 bases of the junction left unmatched. This CDR3 is 20 amino acids long.

This rearrangement joins TRBV7-3 to TRBJ1-2; TRBD1 aligns across 7 bases. CDR3 length: 13 residues. Trimming took 1 base from V and 6 from J; bases not matched to a gene: 2. The germline gives CDR1 SGHTA, CDR2 FQGTGA. The CDR3 bases are TGTGCCAGCAGCTTAAACAGGGGAAATGGCTACACCTTC. This codes for CASSLNRGNGYTF.

This rearrangement joins TRBV5-1 to TRBJ2-7; possibly TRBD2 for D (5 bases). Per the germline V gene, CDR1 is SGHRS and CDR2 is YFSETQ. This CDR3 has 16 amino acids. V gave up 1 base and J gave up 0 bases, with 14 bases separating them. The CDR3 nucleotides read TGCGCCAGCAGCTTGTCCGGCATTGGGAGCTCCTACGAGCAGTACTTC. Protein: CASSLSGIGSSYEQYF.

The J gene is TRBJ1-6, the V gene TRBV10-3, with 7 bases matching TRBD1. Germline V gene data show CDR1 as ENHRY and CDR2 as SYGVKD. V lost 4 bases, J lost 10 bases, and 4 bases stayed unmatched. The CDR3 is 13 residues long. The DNA for the CDR3 is TGTGCCATCAGTGTTGACAGGGACTCACCCCTCCACTTT. It encodes CAISVDRDSPLHF.

This chain links TRBV6-5 with TRBJ1-6; maybe TRBD1 (6 bases). The ends were cut back, 2 bases at V and 2 bases at J, with 10 bases in the middle. This CDR3 comprises 16 residues. CDR1 is MNHEY, CDR2 SVGAGI, per germline. The CDR3 protein is CASSYLGATYNSPLHF. CDR3 DNA: TGTGCCAGCAGTTACCTGGGGGCAACCTATAATTCACCCCTCCACTTT.

The chain combines TRBV2 with TRBJ1-2, with 8 bases matching TRBD1. Trimming took 5 bases from V and 6 from J; bases not matched to a gene: 8. Germline assignment: CDR1 SNHLY and CDR2 FYNNEI. CDR3 length: 14 residues. The CDR3 sequence is CASSSRTGWHGYTF. DNA of the CDR3: TGTGCCAGCAGTTCCCGGACAGGGTGGCATGGCTACACCTTC.

This sequence joins TRBV4-1 and TRBJ1-4; TRBD1 might be the D (6 bases). Trimming cost V 4 bases and J 2 bases, with 17 bases left between them. The CDR3 consists of 17 residues. CDR1 and CDR2 (germline): MGHRA, YSYEKL. CDR3 residues: CASSLRHGQSTNEKLFF. The CDR3 nucleotides are TGCGCCAGCAGCCTAAGGCACGGACAGTCGACTAATGAAAAACTGTTTTTT.

The gene calls are TRBV29-1 and TRBJ1-5, with a possible D match to TRBD1 (6 bases). V lost 6 bases, J lost 3 bases, and 12 bases lay in between. CDR1 is SQVTM, CDR2 ANQGSEA, per germline. The CDR3 is made up of 13 amino acids. As DNA, the CDR3 is TGCAGCGTCCGACAGGAACTCAATCAGCCCCAGCATTTT. Residues: CSVRQELNQPQHF.

The rearrangement uses TRBV18 and TRBJ1-1; D gene uncertain. V was shortened by 3 bases and J by 4 bases, with 15 bases between the two germline ends. CDR3 length equals 15 residues. Germline CDR1 KGHSH, CDR2 LQKENI. CDR3 loop: CASSPATRGSTEAFF. In nucleotides, the CDR3 is TGTGCCAGCTCACCGGCCACGCGGGGAAGCACTGAAGCTTTCTTT.

V is TRBV11-2 and J is TRBJ2-2, with D maybe TRBD1 (8 bases). V was clipped by 6 bases and J by 5 bases, with 16 bases between them. This CDR3 has 15 amino acids. Germline assignment: CDR1 SGHAT and CDR2 FQNNGV. In DNA, the CDR3 is TGTGCCAGCAGACCAACAGGGGGGGTGACCGGGGAGCTGTTTTTT. This codes for CASRPTGGVTGELFF.

The chain uses TRBV7-2 and TRBJ1-6; D might be TRBD1 (5 bases). CDR1 and CDR2 (germline): SGHTA, FQGNSA. With 6 bases removed from V and 6 bases from J, the gap between germline ends came to 15 bases. This CDR3 region has 15 residues. CDR3 residues: CASRAPGLTNSPLHF. The CDR3 nucleotides read TGTGCCAGCAGAGCTCCGGGACTGACTAATTCACCCCTCCACTTT.

This chain links TRBV2 with TRBJ1-4; D is perhaps TRBD1 (6 bases). The CDR3 totals 15 residues. The germline V gene has CDR1 SNHLY and CDR2 FYNNEI. V was shortened by 3 bases and J by 6 bases, with 14 bases between the two germline ends. CDR3 sequence: CASSESSQGHEKLFF. The DNA of the CDR3 is TGTGCCAGCAGTGAGTCTTCACAGGGCCATGAAAAACTGTTTTTT.

This clone showed up just once. The chain couples TRBV6-5 to TRBJ2-7, with 8 nucleotides matching TRBD2. The V segment lost 4 bases and the J segment 4 bases; nucleotides outside the gene matches: 12. CDR1 and CDR2 (germline): MNHEY, SVGAGI. This CDR3 spans 16 amino acids. The CDR3, as DNA: TGTGCCAGCAGTTCCGCCGGGAGTAGCGGGGAATACGAGCAGTACTTC. It encodes CASSSAGSSGEYEQYF.

The rearrangement links TRBV7-8 to TRBJ1-5; 7 bases fit TRBD1. The CDR3 has 15 amino acids. V was clipped by 5 bases and J by 1 base; unmatched bases: 5. CDR1 and CDR2 from the germline V gene are SGHVS and FQNEAQ. CDR3: CASSNRTGSNQPQHF. Written as DNA, the CDR3 is TGTGCCAGCAGCAACCGGACAGGAAGCAATCAGCCCCAGCATTTT.